A selection of T cell receptor beta chains follows, all from one sample in a study of OX40 agonist ivuxolimab in advanced cancers. Measured with immunoSEQ multiplex PCR; TCRdb has only the in-frame clones, and not every one. The sample contains some 97,000 clones, approximately 90% of which appear only once. The input for sequencing was CD4+ or CD8+ T cells sorted from blood, taken in a trial of the OX40 agonist ivuxolimab. Receptor source: an adult with an advanced solid tumor such as melanoma, head and neck, liver or kidney cancer. Each CDR3 is given with its conserved first and last residue. The order of the fields is V gene, J gene, D gene, clone size, CDR3 protein, CDR3 DNA. The D gene is left open where the match is weak. For some rows the clone size is stated as once, few or many, or as a class when expanded; others skip it.

TRBV5-1,TRBJ1-4,NA,NA,CASRRGSQNEKLFF,TGCGCCAGCAGACGGGGGTCACAGAATGAAAAACTGTTTTTT
TRBV2,TRBJ1-2,NA,NA,CASGASLNGAGYTF,TGTGCCAGCGGCGCCAGCCTAAACGGAGCTGGCTACACCTTC
TRBV27,TRBJ2-2,NA,NA,CASSSLNTGELFF,TGTGCCAGCAGTTCTCTGAACACCGGGGAGCTGTTTTTT
TRBV5-1,TRBJ2-1,NA,NA,CASSPITHSNEQFF,TGCGCCAGCAGCCCGATTACCCATAGCAATGAGCAGTTCTTC
TRBV10-3,TRBJ2-7,NA,few,CAISPTAYEQYF,TGTGCCATCAGTCCCACAGCCTACGAGCAGTACTTC
TRBV9,TRBJ2-5,NA,NA,CASSVEGRSVETQYF,TGTGCCAGCAGCGTAGAGGGACGGTCGGTCGAGACCCAGTACTTC
TRBV5-1,TRBJ2-7,NA,NA,CASSLGPTGTSYEQYF,TGCGCCAGCAGCTTGGGCCCCACAGGGACTTCCTACGAGCAGTACTTC
TRBV11-2,TRBJ2-3,TRBD1,NA,CASSRTGQGSSDTQYF,TGTGCCAGCAGCCGAACGGGACAGGGCAGTTCAGATACGCAGTATTTT
TRBV7-2,TRBJ1-2,TRBD1,NA,CASSSGQGGYGYTF,TGTGCCAGCAGCTCGGGACAGGGGGGCTATGGCTACACCTTC
TRBV7-8,TRBJ1-2,NA,NA,CASSLKDRNYGYTF,TGTGCCAGCAGCTTAAAGGACAGAAACTATGGCTACACCTTC
TRBV29-1,TRBJ2-1,TRBD1,NA,CSVTRQGPRSSYNEQFF,TGCAGCGTCACCCGACAGGGACCCCGGAGCTCCTACAATGAGCAGTTCTTC
TRBV28,TRBJ2-5,TRBD1,NA,CASSLDYGTEFFGTQYF,TGTGCCAGCAGTTTAGACTACGGGACAGAATTTTTCGGGACCCAGTACTTC
TRBV2,TRBJ2-7,NA,NA,CASSLLISYEQYF,TGTGCCAGCAGCCTTTTGATTAGCTACGAGCAGTACTTC
TRBV2,TRBJ2-1,NA,once,CASSELKQFF,TGTGCCAGCAGCGAACTCAAGCAGTTCTTC
TRBV5-1,TRBJ2-3,TRBD2,NA,CASSLALTSGSEDTQYF,TGCGCCAGCAGCTTGGCCTTGACTAGCGGGAGCGAAGATACGCAGTATTTT
TRBV5-1,TRBJ2-2,NA,NA,CASSSGGTTGELFF,TGCGCCAGCAGCTCAGGGGGGACCACCGGGGAGCTGTTTTTT
TRBV7-2,TRBJ1-2,TRBD1,NA,CASSSHFAGTGGGYTF,TGTGCCAGCAGCTCCCACTTTGCCGGGACAGGGGGTGGCTACACCTTC
TRBV5-6,TRBJ1-1,NA,NA,CASSFYGDATEAFF,TGTGCCAGCAGCTTCTATGGGGACGCGACTGAAGCTTTCTTT
TRBV4-1,TRBJ2-1,NA,NA,CASSQEGAGYSYNEQFF,TGCGCCAGCAGCCAAGAGGGAGCGGGTTACTCCTACAATGAGCAGTTCTTC
TRBV4-1,TRBJ2-4,TRBD1,once,CASSQDRSGDRWSMAKNIQYF,TGCGCCAGCAGCCAAGATCGGTCAGGGGACAGGTGGAGTATGGCCAAAAACATTCAGTACTTC
TRBV7-2,TRBJ1-3,NA,once,CASSSQWGGNTIYF,TGTGCCAGCAGCTCCCAGTGGGGAGGAAACACCATATATTTT
TRBV5-8,TRBJ1-1,NA,NA,CASSKRSLAEAFF,TGTGCCAGCAGCAAAAGGTCTCTGGCTGAAGCTTTCTTT
TRBV11-3,TRBJ1-2,NA,once,CASSLDPGWGGYTF,TGTGCCAGCAGCTTAGATCCGGGATGGGGTGGCTACACCTTC
TRBV6-5,TRBJ1-2,NA,NA,CASSLTPANYGYTF,TGTGCCAGCAGTTTGACACCAGCTAACTATGGCTACACCTTC
TRBV7-9,TRBJ2-1,TRBD1,NA,CATQRPGTGIHNEQFF,TGTGCCACACAACGTCCCGGGACAGGGATCCACAATGAGCAGTTCTTC
TRBV6-1,TRBJ1-2,NA,once,CASSEGILANYGYTF,TGTGCCAGCAGTGAGGGGATATTAGCTAACTATGGCTACACCTTC
TRBV19,TRBJ2-1,TRBD1,NA,CASKTGASDEQFF,TGTGCCAGTAAAACAGGGGCGAGTGATGAGCAGTTCTTC
TRBV7-2,TRBJ2-5,TRBD2,NA,CASSQTSGIGTQYF,TGTGCCAGCAGCCAGACTAGCGGGATAGGGACCCAGTACTTC
TRBV7-9,TRBJ2-7,NA,NA,CASSLLIGLGQYF,TGTGCCAGCAGCCTCCTGATAGGCCTCGGGCAGTACTTC
TRBV2,TRBJ1-6,TRBD1,NA,CASIGQGDYSPLHF,TGTGCCAGCATTGGACAGGGGGATTATTCACCCCTCCACTTT
TRBV2,TRBJ1-4,TRBD1,once,CASRRTGFNEKLFF,TGTGCCAGCAGAAGGACAGGATTTAATGAAAAACTGTTTTTT
TRBV11-1,TRBJ2-5,NA,NA,CASSLAQQGRETQYF,TGTGCCAGCAGCTTAGCCCAGCAGGGACGAGAGACCCAGTACTTC
TRBV5-1,TRBJ2-1,TRBD2,NA,CASSLVAGGYNEQFF,TGCGCCAGCAGCTTGGTTGCGGGGGGTTACAATGAGCAGTTCTTC
TRBV7-2,TRBJ1-4,NA,NA,CASSSGRTDEKLFF,TGTGCCAGCAGCTCAGGCAGGACAGATGAAAAACTGTTTTTT
TRBV9,TRBJ2-7,NA,NA,CASSAGLPGDEQYF,TGTGCCAGCAGCGCGGGACTGCCGGGGGACGAGCAGTACTTC
TRBV28,TRBJ2-5,TRBD2,NA,CASRPGLAIETQYF,TGTGCCAGCAGACCCGGACTAGCGATAGAGACCCAGTACTTC
TRBV5-1,TRBJ2-3,NA,NA,CASSLGQVEDTQYF,TGCGCCAGCAGCTTGGGACAGGTAGAAGATACGCAGTATTTT
TRBV6-5,TRBJ2-1,NA,NA,CASSHTTNEQFF,TGTGCCAGCAGCCATACTACCAATGAGCAGTTCTTC
TRBV25-1,TRBJ1-3,NA,NA,CASSEGQNTGNTIYF,TGTGCCAGCAGTGAAGGACAGAATACTGGAAACACCATATATTTT
TRBV18,TRBJ2-5,NA,NA,CASSPTSGEETQYF,TGTGCCAGCTCACCAACGTCAGGGGAAGAGACCCAGTACTTC